One sample yielded the 3 T cell receptor beta chains listed below, sequenced in a study of beta chain features in type 1 diabetes. TCRB transcripts that were expressed got sequenced, as all of the isolated RNA had been reverse transcribed. Libraries were prepared by immunoSEQ multiplex PCR; TCRdb keeps only in-frame clonotypes and omits some of them. The profile shows roughly 400,000 clones, about 14% of them singletons. The sample comprised naive CD4+ T cells from blood. These receptors all stem from a man aged 25 to 40 in good health.

This chain connects TRBV7-2 to TRBJ2-1; D tentatively reads TRBD1 or TRBD2 (5 bases each). Germline V gene lookup returns CDR1 SGHTA and CDR2 FQGNSA. This CDR3 spans 13 amino acids. Trimming shortened V by 1 base and J by 12 bases, and 13 bases separated the two germline ends. This CDR3 is CASSLGLGDPQFF. Here the CDR3 DNA reads TGTGCCAGCAGCTTAGGTCTTGGGGACCCGCAGTTCTTC.

The chain employs TRBV6-5 and TRBJ2-5; TRBD2 agrees at 12 bases. This CDR3 comprises 16 residues. The germline CDR1 and CDR2 sequences are MNHEY and SVGAGI. V lost 2 bases, J lost 4 bases, and 5 bases stayed unmatched. The CDR3 loop is CASSYRSSGGAETQYF. The CDR3 region has the DNA TGTGCCAGCAGTTACAGGTCTAGCGGGGGGGCAGAGACCCAGTACTTC.

The chain employs TRBV7-9 and TRBJ1-5; 8 positions match TRBD1. The junction had 10 bases not matched to a gene; V was cut back by 5 bases and J by 4 bases. CDR1 SEHNR and CDR2 FQNEAQ come from the germline V gene (reference sequence). This CDR3 is built from 16 residues. The CDR3 reads CASSPGGQLVNQPQHF. In DNA form, the CDR3 reads TGTGCCAGCAGCCCAGGGGGCCAATTGGTGAATCAGCCCCAGCATTTT.